Listed below are T cell receptor beta chains from one sample, sequenced in a study of memory CD4+ T cells and cytomegalovirus serostatus. Using immunoSEQ multiplex PCR, the repertoire was profiled, and TCRdb retains in-frame clones only, with some absent. The sample contains fewer than 40,000 clones, around 80% of which appear only once. Sequencing was done on a sample of memory CD4+ T cells from blood. The receptors stem from an adult in good health and CMV-seropositive. Both conserved end residues are part of each CDR3. Some rows mark clone size as missing; the rest say once, few, many or name a class of expanded clone.

size: .
V: TRBV7-9
CDR3: CASSLAGLTGANVLTF

size: .
V: TRBV7-9
CDR3: CASSLERGSYEQYF

size: .
V: TRBV7-8
CDR3: CASSSRTRVGQPQHF

size: .
V: TRBV6-4
CDR3: CASTASTNTGELFF

size: .
V: TRBV28
CDR3: CASSPPGTVNSNQPQHF

size: .
V: TRBV18
CDR3: CASSYGTSGMGEQYF

size: .
V: TRBV5-1
CDR3: CASSLVEGGTGELFF

size: .
V: TRBV5-1
CDR3: CASSFTTGREKLFF

size: few
V: TRBV5-6
CDR3: CASSWGSGGATQYF

size: .
V: TRBV10-3
CDR3: CASRPAGGGGYTF

size: .
V: TRBV6-1
CDR3: CASSELAGGPETQYF

size: .
V: TRBV18
CDR3: CATTRDRGSYEQYF

size: .
V: TRBV4-2
CDR3: CASGNTRSTGELFF

size: .
V: TRBV5-4
CDR3: CASSPDQGRSPLHF

size: .
V: TRBV9
CDR3: CASSSELGNRYF

size: .
V: TRBV11-3
CDR3: CASSLGRGQTQYF

size: .
V: TRBV18
CDR3: CASSPSEGGAGNTIYF

size: .
V: TRBV9
CDR3: CASTRTDRGQETQYF

size: .
V: TRBV25-1
CDR3: CASSASGGVREQYF

size: .
V: TRBV6-5
CDR3: CASRSGTGMMGGYTF

size: .
V: TRBV19
CDR3: CASSPGVNSPLHF

size: .
V: TRBV5-1
CDR3: CASSWRDIQETQYF

size: .
V: TRBV11-1
CDR3: CASSLGQGYYEQYF

size: .
V: TRBV23-1
CDR3: CASSHPGPKGIYF

size: .
V: TRBV2
CDR3: CASSVADFGNNEQFF

size: few
V: TRBV13
CDR3: CASSLDRGHQPQHF

size: .
V: TRBV5-6
CDR3: CASSLWGAIYEQYF

size: .
V: TRBV5-6
CDR3: CASSLLRANTEAFF

size: .
V: TRBV5-4
CDR3: CASSLDRDTEAFF

size: .
V: TRBV2
CDR3: CASSPLGTHNGYTF

size: few
V: TRBV9
CDR3: CASSVGAFMNTEAFF

size: .
V: TRBV18
CDR3: CASSPILATNTGELFF

size: once
V: TRBV5-5
CDR3: CASSFVGTEKLFF

size: .
V: TRBV2
CDR3: CASGDGTSPYNEQFF

size: .
V: TRBV29-1
CDR3: CSVAGQAKDGYTF

size: .
V: TRBV6-1
CDR3: CASRFDGTDTDTQYF

size: .
V: TRBV4-1
CDR3: CASSRNSGRSSYNEQFF

size: .
V: TRBV14
CDR3: CARSRDSKARDTQYF

size: .
V: TRBV2
CDR3: CASRYSGNYGYTF

size: few
V: TRBV6-1
CDR3: CAASSSYNSPLHF

size: .
V: TRBV12-5
CDR3: CASRDRGGNEQFF

size: few
V: TRBV5-1
CDR3: CASSLVGSWGSGNTIYF

size: .
V: TRBV18
CDR3: CASSPRPGAGQTSPYEQYF

size: .
V: TRBV5-4
CDR3: CASSRNGYSLNTEAFF

size: few
V: TRBV7-9
CDR3: CASSLAPYTSGRDEQYF

size: .
V: TRBV7-8
CDR3: CASSPRPGGRGDRYEQYF

size: few
V: TRBV9
CDR3: CASSVGPGVSETEAFF

size: .
V: TRBV7-9
CDR3: CASSRPGQLQYF

size: .
V: TRBV2
CDR3: CASSRTASGDTQYF

size: few
V: TRBV6-1
CDR3: CASRVETGSYTF

size: .
V: TRBV19
CDR3: CASSIGGSNYGYTF

size: .
V: TRBV7-9
CDR3: CASSNRRRGRTDTQYF